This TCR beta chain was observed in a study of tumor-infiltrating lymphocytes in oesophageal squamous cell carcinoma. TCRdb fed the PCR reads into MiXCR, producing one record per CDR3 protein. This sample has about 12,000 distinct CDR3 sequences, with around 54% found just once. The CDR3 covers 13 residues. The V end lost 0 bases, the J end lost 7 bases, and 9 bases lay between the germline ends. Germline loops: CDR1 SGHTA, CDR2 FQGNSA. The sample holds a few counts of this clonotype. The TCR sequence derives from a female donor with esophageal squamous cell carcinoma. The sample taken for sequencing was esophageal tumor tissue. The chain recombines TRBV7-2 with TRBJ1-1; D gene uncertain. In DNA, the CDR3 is TGTGCCAGCAGCTTAGCTCCGACCCGTGAAGCTTTCTTT. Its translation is CASSLAPTREAFF.